This TCR beta chain was captured in a study of PD-L1 blockade in urothelial cancer. Study overall: Patients commenced atezolizumab in about 2014, and it was given at 1,200 mg intravenously every 3 weeks. General study results and limits: Blood clones associated with the tumor expanded more at 3 weeks in durable-benefit patients.

Measured with immunoSEQ multiplex PCR; TCRdb has only the in-frame clones, and not every one. Here the sample spans about 50,000 clones, 70% to 85% being singletons. Time point specified: peripheral blood 6 weeks after treatment start. The table lists this clone with a count of one. The antigen is undetermined. J gave up 0 bases and V 8 bases, and 8 bases lay outside the gene matches. CDR1 is MNHNY and CDR2 is SVGAGI in the germline V gene (reference sequence). There are 15 residues in the CDR3. The clonotype comes from a man aged 50 or older with urothelial cancer. This sequence joins TRBV6-6 and TRBJ2-7, with 9 nucleotides matching TRBD2. This sample comprised PBMCs, obtained around atezolizumab (anti-PD-L1) treatment. The CDR3 DNA follows: TGTGCCAGCGGGCGGGAGGGCCGGTTCTCCTACGAGCAGTACTTC. Translated: CASGREGRFSYEQYF.